This T cell receptor (beta chain) appears in the sequencing data of a study of early T cells in non-severe SARS-CoV-2 infection. Study overall: Sequencing input comprised bulk RNA from unsorted whole blood; chain pairing was not available.

This clonotype was detected a few times. Its antigen is undetermined. The study, taken as a whole, reports: Matching results from VDJdb favored anti-spike CD8 responses, leaving private and CD4 specificities undetected.

CDR3 length: 14 amino acids. Trimming cost V 3 bases and J 4 bases; bases outside gene matches: 5. From germline, CDR1 is KGHSH and CDR2 LQKENI. Unique molecular identifiers were affixed to single, distinct cDNA molecules. TCRdb processed the 5' RACE reads anew with MiXCR; each CDR3 protein has one entry. Found here are about 110,000 distinct CDR3 sequences, around 12% of them singletons; the top ten hold about 4%. This receptor was identified in an adult who was a healthcare worker with PCR-confirmed SARS-CoV-2 infection or an uninfected control (not recorded which). The chain is built from TRBV18 and TRBJ1-2; 7 bases line up with TRBD1. The sample here was whole blood, taken at baseline. This CDR3 reads CASSPGDSIYGYTF. In DNA, the CDR3 is TGTGCCAGCTCACCCGGGGACAGCATCTATGGCTACACCTTC.